Listed below are T cell receptor beta chains from one sample, sequenced in a study of PD-1 blockade in classical Hodgkin lymphoma. Method: immunoSEQ multiplex PCR; TCRdb's copy keeps in-frame clones and lacks some. This table has fewer than 90,000 clones, more than 85% appearing once. The sequencing sample was made of peripheral blood mononuclear cells (PBMCs). Receptors originate from a human donor with classical Hodgkin lymphoma. CDR3s include the opening cysteine and the closing phenylalanine or tryptophan. Fields, in order: CDR3 DNA, CDR3 protein, J gene, clone size, D gene, V gene. A D gene is named only where the DNA matches it firmly. Some rows have no size entry. The others give once, few or many, or a class for an expanded clone.

CDR3 DNA: TGTGCCAGCAGCCCGACACGGAACTCTGGAAACACCATATATTTT
CDR3 protein: CASSPTRNSGNTIYF
J gene: TRBJ1-3
clone size: .
D gene: .
V gene: TRBV2

CDR3 DNA: TGCGCCAGCAGCTTGGAGGTGGTTACAGATACGCAGTATTTT
CDR3 protein: CASSLEVVTDTQYF
J gene: TRBJ2-3
clone size: .
D gene: .
V gene: TRBV5-1

CDR3 DNA: TGTGCCAGCAGTGGGGACAGGGTGCCAGAGACCCAGTACTTC
CDR3 protein: CASSGDRVPETQYF
J gene: TRBJ2-5
clone size: .
D gene: TRBD1
V gene: TRBV2

CDR3 DNA: TGCGCCAGCAGCCGAGCGGGCACCGGGGAGCTGTTTTTT
CDR3 protein: CASSRAGTGELFF
J gene: TRBJ2-2
clone size: .
D gene: .
V gene: TRBV4-3

CDR3 DNA: TGTGCCAGCAGCTATACGGGGGCAGATGGTGAAAAACTGTTTTTT
CDR3 protein: CASSYTGADGEKLFF
J gene: TRBJ1-4
clone size: .
D gene: .
V gene: TRBV28

CDR3 DNA: TGTGCCAGCAGCCCTACTAGCGGGAGCTACGAGCAGTACTTC
CDR3 protein: CASSPTSGSYEQYF
J gene: TRBJ2-7
clone size: .
D gene: TRBD2
V gene: TRBV7-9

CDR3 DNA: TGCGCCAGCAGCCAGGGTGCGGGGGCGGGGAGCACAGATACGCAGTATTTT
CDR3 protein: CASSQGAGAGSTDTQYF
J gene: TRBJ2-3
clone size: .
D gene: .
V gene: TRBV4-3

CDR3 DNA: TGTGCCAGCAGCCCCAGTGGGCCGTATAATGAAAAACTGTTTTTT
CDR3 protein: CASSPSGPYNEKLFF
J gene: TRBJ1-4
clone size: .
D gene: .
V gene: TRBV7-2

CDR3 DNA: TGTGCCAGCAGCTTAAACCAGGGAAACACCATATATTTT
CDR3 protein: CASSLNQGNTIYF
J gene: TRBJ1-3
clone size: .
D gene: .
V gene: TRBV7-2

CDR3 DNA: TGTGCCAGCAGTTTTTTGGGAGAACCCAACTATGGCTACACCTTC
CDR3 protein: CASSFLGEPNYGYTF
J gene: TRBJ1-2
clone size: .
D gene: .
V gene: TRBV28

CDR3 DNA: TGTGCCAGCGGGCAGCTCTATGGCTACACCTTC
CDR3 protein: CASGQLYGYTF
J gene: TRBJ1-2
clone size: .
D gene: .
V gene: TRBV6-5

CDR3 DNA: TGTGCCAGCAGTGAAGCGCTGGTGAGTCGCCGGGCCTATGATGGCTACACCTTC
CDR3 protein: CASSEALVSRRAYDGYTF
J gene: TRBJ1-2
clone size: .
D gene: .
V gene: TRBV6-1

CDR3 DNA: TGTGCCAGCAGTGAAAGAGCGGGAGGGGAGACCCAGTACTTC
CDR3 protein: CASSERAGGETQYF
J gene: TRBJ2-5
clone size: .
D gene: TRBD2
V gene: TRBV6-1

CDR3 DNA: TGTGCCAGCACCGGGGACGGCTACTCTGGGGCCAACGTCCTGACTTTC
CDR3 protein: CASTGDGYSGANVLTF
J gene: TRBJ2-6
clone size: .
D gene: .
V gene: TRBV2

CDR3 DNA: TGTGCCAGCAGCGTAGCCGCGCGGACTAGCACAGATACGCAGTATTTT
CDR3 protein: CASSVAARTSTDTQYF
J gene: TRBJ2-3
clone size: .
D gene: .
V gene: TRBV9

CDR3 DNA: TGTGCCAGCAGTACTAGCGGGATGAGGGAGCAGTACTTC
CDR3 protein: CASSTSGMREQYF
J gene: TRBJ2-7
clone size: once
D gene: TRBD2
V gene: TRBV6-5

CDR3 DNA: TGTGCCAGCAGTTCGGGGACTAGCGGGGCCTTAGGGGAGCAGTACTTC
CDR3 protein: CASSSGTSGALGEQYF
J gene: TRBJ2-7
clone size: .
D gene: TRBD2
V gene: TRBV6-6

CDR3 DNA: TGTGCCAGCAGCTTAGTCGGGTTGAACACTGAAGCTTTCTTT
CDR3 protein: CASSLVGLNTEAFF
J gene: TRBJ1-1
clone size: .
D gene: .
V gene: TRBV7-9

CDR3 DNA: TGCGCCAGCAGCTTGATCGGGGGCACTGAAGCTTTCTTT
CDR3 protein: CASSLIGGTEAFF
J gene: TRBJ1-1
clone size: once
D gene: .
V gene: TRBV5-1

CDR3 DNA: TGTGCCAGCAGCCGAGCCGGGGTCGGGTACGAGCAGTACTTC
CDR3 protein: CASSRAGVGYEQYF
J gene: TRBJ2-7
clone size: .
D gene: .
V gene: TRBV5-6

CDR3 DNA: TGCGCCAGCAGCTCGCAGGGGCCATACTACGAGCAGTACTTC
CDR3 protein: CASSSQGPYYEQYF
J gene: TRBJ2-7
clone size: .
D gene: .
V gene: TRBV5-1

CDR3 DNA: TGCGCCAGCAGTGAGTACTCGGGCGGTGGCTACACCTTC
CDR3 protein: CASSEYSGGGYTF
J gene: TRBJ1-2
clone size: .
D gene: .
V gene: TRBV10-1

CDR3 DNA: TGTGCCAGCAGCTTAGAGGCAGGGGCGTCCTATGGCTACACCTTC
CDR3 protein: CASSLEAGASYGYTF
J gene: TRBJ1-2
clone size: .
D gene: .
V gene: TRBV7-2

CDR3 DNA: TGTGCCAGCAGCTCAATTGCGTTCCTGGCTGAAGCTTTCTTT
CDR3 protein: CASSSIAFLAEAFF
J gene: TRBJ1-1
clone size: .
D gene: .
V gene: TRBV7-9

CDR3 DNA: TGTGCCAGCAGCCCACCGGGAGGGTCTAGGGTCACTGAAGCTTTCTTT
CDR3 protein: CASSPPGGSRVTEAFF
J gene: TRBJ1-1
clone size: .
D gene: .
V gene: TRBV11-2

CDR3 DNA: TGTGCCAGCAGCTTGACAGGGGATGGAAACACCATATATTTT
CDR3 protein: CASSLTGDGNTIYF
J gene: TRBJ1-3
clone size: .
D gene: TRBD1
V gene: TRBV11-2

CDR3 DNA: TGCGCCAGCAGGCCCGGGAGCAGTAACACTGAAGCTTTCTTT
CDR3 protein: CASRPGSSNTEAFF
J gene: TRBJ1-1
clone size: once
D gene: .
V gene: TRBV5-1

CDR3 DNA: TGTGCCAGCAGCGTAGCAGGGACCGGGGAGCTGTTTTTT
CDR3 protein: CASSVAGTGELFF
J gene: TRBJ2-2
clone size: .
D gene: .
V gene: TRBV9

CDR3 DNA: TGTGCCTGGAGCTCCCATGGGGGTCCGCCCCTCTCTGGGGCCAACGTCCTGACTTTC
CDR3 protein: CAWSSHGGPPLSGANVLTF
J gene: TRBJ2-6
clone size: .
D gene: .
V gene: TRBV30

CDR3 DNA: TGTGCCAGCAGCGCCCTAGCCGCCTACAATGAGCAGTTCTTC
CDR3 protein: CASSALAAYNEQFF
J gene: TRBJ2-1
clone size: .
D gene: .
V gene: TRBV9

CDR3 DNA: TGTGCCAGCAGCCGTGGGACAGGGAGCCATGAGCAGTTCTTC
CDR3 protein: CASSRGTGSHEQFF
J gene: TRBJ2-1
clone size: .
D gene: TRBD1
V gene: TRBV6-6

CDR3 DNA: TGTGCCAGCAGCCCCCTCTGGCGCTCCAATGAAAAACTGTTTTTT
CDR3 protein: CASSPLWRSNEKLFF
J gene: TRBJ1-4
clone size: .
D gene: .
V gene: TRBV11-2

CDR3 DNA: TGTGCCAGCAGCTTAGGCTGGAGCTCCTACAATGAGCAGTTCTTC
CDR3 protein: CASSLGWSSYNEQFF
J gene: TRBJ2-1
clone size: once
D gene: .
V gene: TRBV7-7

CDR3 DNA: TGTGCCACTTCATTAGGCTCTGGGGCCAACGTCCTGACTTTC
CDR3 protein: CATSLGSGANVLTF
J gene: TRBJ2-6
clone size: .
D gene: .
V gene: TRBV7-9

CDR3 DNA: TGCGCCAGCAAACCCGACCCGGGGGGGCCAGATACGCAGTATTTT
CDR3 protein: CASKPDPGGPDTQYF
J gene: TRBJ2-3
clone size: .
D gene: TRBD2
V gene: TRBV5-1

CDR3 DNA: TGTGCCAGCAGCTCCGGATCAAGCGGGGTAGGCTCCTACGAGCAGTACTTC
CDR3 protein: CASSSGSSGVGSYEQYF
J gene: TRBJ2-7
clone size: .
D gene: TRBD2
V gene: TRBV9